Below are 31 T cell receptor beta chains sequenced from a single sample in a study of CXCR3-negative and CXCR3-positive naive CD8 T cells. With UMI labels, 5' RACE was used to prepare the TRB cDNA libraries. With the 5' RACE reads reprocessed, TCRdb shows one record per CDR3 protein and no DNA. The sample has some 130,000 distinct CDR3 sequences. Specimen: naive CXCR3- CD8+ T cells from blood. Described subset: CD45RO-CCR7+CD27+CD95- naive CD8+ T cells lacking CXCR3 (TNR3-). These receptors were collected from a human donor in good health. Some clones in this sample may be carry-over from other donors' samples.

The CDR3 here is CASSPYTFTDTQYF. V usage is TRBV5-6 and J usage is TRBJ2-3. Germline lookup yields CDR1 SGHDT and CDR2 YYEEEE. There are 14 residues in the CDR3.

This chain uses TRBV12-3 or TRBV12-4 with TRBJ1-5; TCRdb calls TRBD1, which cannot be checked without DNA. The CDR3 sequence is 15 residues long. CDR3 region: CASSPTGLPSQPQHF.

The chain is built from TRBV5-1 and TRBJ1-1. The CDR3 totals 15 residues. CDR1 and CDR2 (germline): SGHRS, YFSETQ. CDR3 in amino acids: CASSLVPGRDTEAFF.

The chain joins TRBV12-3 or TRBV12-4 to TRBJ2-5; TCRdb returns TRBD1, unconfirmable since there is no DNA. The CDR3 has 14 residues. The CDR3 loop is CASRRQGYQETQYF.

This rearrangement joins TRBV7-3 to TRBJ2-3; the TRBD2 assignment by TCRdb is unverifiable without DNA. CDR3 length: 16 residues. From germline, CDR1 is SGHTA and CDR2 FQGTGA. The CDR3 is CASSLRLAGATDTQYF.

The rearrangement joins TRBV7-9 to TRBJ2-1; TCRdb calls TRBD1, which cannot be checked without DNA. CDR1 and CDR2 from the germline V gene are SEHNR and FQNEAQ (reference sequence). CDR3 length: 16 amino acids. CDR3 sequence: CASSFPGQPAYNEQFF.

V usage is TRBV24-1 and J usage is TRBJ2-5; the D call from TCRdb, TRBD1, cannot be confirmed without DNA. CDR1 and CDR2 (germline): KGHDR, SFDVKD. The CDR3 is 17 amino acids. The CDR3 region is CATSDYGGTSYQETQYF.

CDR3 region: CSARLPDRGWEQFF. This rearrangement joins TRBV29-1 to TRBJ2-1; TCRdb gives TRBD1 as the D gene, but with no DNA this cannot be confirmed. CDR1 and CDR2 from the germline V gene are SQVTM and ANQGSEA. The CDR3 covers 14 residues.

The chain uses TRBV28 and TRBJ1-6; TCRdb's D call of TRBD1 is untestable without DNA. Germline V gene lookup returns CDR1 MDHEN and CDR2 SYDVKM. The CDR3 contains 16 residues. This chain's CDR3 is CASSLYPGRFNSPLHF.

The chain couples TRBV10-3 to TRBJ2-3; TCRdb lists TRBD2, though no DNA is available to test this call. Germline V lookup: CDR1 ENHRY, CDR2 SYGVKD. The CDR3 has 16 amino acids. CDR3 protein: CAISATSGGNTDTQYF.

This chain uses TRBV6-1 with TRBJ1-1; TCRdb returns TRBD1, unconfirmable since there is no DNA. The CDR3 runs to 14 residues. The germline V gene has CDR1 MNHNS and CDR2 SASEGT. This CDR3 is CASSGMGGFTEAFF.

CDR3 region: CASSFRDQPYEQYF. This chain joins TRBV7-9 and TRBJ2-7; TCRdb outputs TRBD2, but without DNA this stays unchecked. CDR3 length: 14 amino acids. Germline V gene sequence: CDR1 SEHNR, CDR2 FQNEAQ (reference sequence).

The chain combines TRBV7-8 with TRBJ2-5; TCRdb names TRBD2, which stays unverified in the absence of DNA. CDR1 is SGHVS, CDR2 FQNEAQ, per germline. The CDR3 consists of 11 residues. The CDR3 sequence: CASSYGTSGGF. Full variable domain (rest looked up from reference TRBV7-8 and TRBJ2-5): GAGVSQSPRYKVAKRGQDVALRCDPISGHVSLFWYQQALGQGPEFLTYFQNEAQLDKSGLPSDRFFAERPEGSVSTLKIQRTQQEDSAVYLCASSYGTSGGFGPGTRLLVL.

V gene TRBV30 combines with J gene TRBJ2-2; the D call from TCRdb, TRBD1, cannot be confirmed without DNA. Germline CDR1 is GTSNPN and CDR2 is SVGIG (reference sequence). The CDR3 is 14 amino acids. The CDR3 sequence is CAWTPGPGTGELFF.

The chain is built from TRBV7-2 and TRBJ2-7; without DNA, the TCRdb call of TRBD1 cannot be checked. CDR1 and CDR2 from the germline V gene are SGHTA and FQGNSA. This CDR3 has 15 residues. CDR3 residues: CASSADRGLDYEQYF.

The CDR3 here is CASSHPLNTGELFF. The V gene is TRBV3-1, the J gene TRBJ2-2. CDR1 and CDR2 from the germline V gene are LGHDT and YNNKEL (reference sequence). CDR3 length: 14 residues.

The genes are TRBV29-1 and TRBJ1-2; TCRdb lists TRBD1, though no DNA is available to test this call. This CDR3 region has 13 residues. CDR1 is SQVTM, CDR2 ANQGSEA, per germline. The CDR3 is CSVEGGQAYGYTF.

The J gene is TRBJ2-4, the V gene TRBV15; the TCRdb D gene call, TRBD2, has no DNA to confirm it. The CDR3 runs to 15 residues. Looked up from germline, CDR1 is LNHNV and CDR2 is YYDKDF (reference sequence). This CDR3 reads CATSRPEGPKNIQYF. Full variable domain (rest looked up from reference TRBV15 and TRBJ2-4): DAMVIQNPRYQVTQFGKPVTLSCSQTLNHNVMYWYQQKSSQAPKLLFHYYDKDFNNEADTPDNFQSRRPNTSFCFLDIRSPGLGDTAMYLCATSRPEGPKNIQYFGAGTRLSVL.

The chain is built from TRBV12-3 or TRBV12-4 and TRBJ2-4. This CDR3 region has 13 residues. CDR3: CASSLLVENIQYF.

This chain links TRBV5-4 with TRBJ2-1; there is no DNA to check the TCRdb D call of TRBD2. This CDR3 is built from 17 residues. Germline V gene lookup returns CDR1 SGHNT and CDR2 YYREEE (reference sequence). The CDR3 loop reads CASSSATSSGRYNEQFF.

The V and J genes are TRBV28 and TRBJ2-7; no DNA is available, so the TRBD2 call from TCRdb remains unchecked. This CDR3 is 15 amino acids long. Germline-derived CDR1 and CDR2 are MDHEN and SYDVKM. CDR3 in amino acids: CASSPVSGGSYEQYF.

V gene TRBV5-1 combines with J gene TRBJ2-7; lacking DNA, the TRBD2 call made by TCRdb goes unchecked. Germline V gene lookup returns CDR1 SGHRS and CDR2 YFSETQ. This CDR3 has 12 residues. This CDR3 is CASTGGDYEQYF.

This sequence joins TRBV6-5 and TRBJ2-2; lacking DNA, the TRBD1 call made by TCRdb goes unchecked. There are 15 residues in the CDR3. Germline lookup yields CDR1 MNHEY and CDR2 SVGAGI. The CDR3 spells CASSPQGRDTGELFF.

The chain recombines TRBV28 with TRBJ2-7. There are 14 residues in the CDR3. Germline loops: CDR1 MDHEN, CDR2 SYDVKM. CDR3 residues: CASRWQGRTYEQYF.

The chain joins TRBV7-6 to TRBJ2-7; TCRdb's D gene call, TRBD2, goes unchecked for lack of DNA. The CDR3 is 17 amino acids. Per the germline V gene, CDR1 is SGHVS and CDR2 is FNYEAQ. CDR3 sequence reads: CASSLGEGGRVRYEQYF.

The chain recombines TRBV28 with TRBJ1-4; TCRdb lists TRBD1, though no DNA is available to test this call. This CDR3 comprises 13 residues. CDR1 and CDR2 from the germline V gene are MDHEN and SYDVKM. The CDR3: CASSGKGGEKLFF.

The J gene is TRBJ1-4, the V gene TRBV29-1. CDR1 SQVTM and CDR2 ANQGSEA come from the germline V gene. The length of the CDR3 is 13 residues. The CDR3 sequence is CSVVRGRNEKLFF. The full variable domain, with the rest looked up from reference TRBV29-1 and TRBJ1-4, is SAVISQKPSRDICQRGTSLTIQCQVDSQVTMMFWYRQQPGQSLTLIATANQGSEATYESGFVIDKFPISRPNLTFSTLTVSNMSPEDSSIYLCSVVRGRNEKLFFGSGTQLSVL.

This rearrangement joins TRBV6-2 or TRBV6-3 to TRBJ2-2; TCRdb's D call, TRBD2, is unchecked because there is no DNA. Germline assignment: CDR1 MNHEY and CDR2 SVGEGT. The CDR3 sequence is 18 residues long. CDR3 sequence reads: CASISWATSGATTGELFF.

This chain connects TRBV6-4 to TRBJ2-1; there is no DNA to check the TCRdb D call of TRBD2. The CDR3 has 14 amino acids. Looked up from germline, CDR1 is MRHNA and CDR2 is SNTAGT. The CDR3 loop is CASSDREIYNEQFF.

V and J are TRBV2 and TRBJ2-3; TCRdb picks TRBD2, but there is no DNA to check that call. The CDR3 runs 16 residues. The germline V gene encodes CDR1 SNHLY and CDR2 FYNNEI. The chain's CDR3 is CASRGRETRLTDTQYF. The full variable domain, completed using reference TRBV2 and TRBJ2-3, is EPEVTQTPSHQVTQMGQEVILRCVPISNHLYFYWYRQILGQKVEFLVSFYNNEISEKSEIFDDQFSVERPDGSNFTLKIRSTKLEDSAMYFCASRGRETRLTDTQYFGPGTRLTVL.

The CDR3 here is CASSIAGTPSYEQYF. V usage is TRBV5-1 and J usage is TRBJ2-7; lacking DNA, the TRBD1 call made by TCRdb goes unchecked. Germline lookup yields CDR1 SGHRS and CDR2 YFSETQ. This CDR3 has 15 amino acids.